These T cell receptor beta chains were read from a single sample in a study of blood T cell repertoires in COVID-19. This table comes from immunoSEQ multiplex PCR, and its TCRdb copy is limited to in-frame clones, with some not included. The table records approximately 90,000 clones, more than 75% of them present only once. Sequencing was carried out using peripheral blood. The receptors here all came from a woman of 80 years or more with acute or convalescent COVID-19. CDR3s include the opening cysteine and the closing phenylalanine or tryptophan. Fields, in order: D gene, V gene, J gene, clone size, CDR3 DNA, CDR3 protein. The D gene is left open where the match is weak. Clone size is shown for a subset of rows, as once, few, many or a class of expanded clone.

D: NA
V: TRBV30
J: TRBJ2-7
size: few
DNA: TGTGCCTGGAGTGGTCAGGGTTACGAGCAGTACTTC
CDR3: CAWSGQGYEQYF

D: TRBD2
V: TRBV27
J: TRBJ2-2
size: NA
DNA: TGTGCCAGCAGTTTGGTACTAGCGGTAAACACCGGGGAGCTGTTTTTT
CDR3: CASSLVLAVNTGELFF

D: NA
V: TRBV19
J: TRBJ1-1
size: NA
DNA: TGTGCCAGTGGACAGCAAAGGGACACTGAAGCTTTCTTT
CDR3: CASGQQRDTEAFF

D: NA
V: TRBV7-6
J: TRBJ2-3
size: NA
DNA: TGTGCCAGCAGCTTAGAAAGGACAGCCATCTCCTATACGCAGTATTTT
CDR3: CASSLERTAISYTQYF

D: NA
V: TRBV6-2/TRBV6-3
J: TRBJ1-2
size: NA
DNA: TGTGCCAGCAGTTACCCCTGGGGCCTCTATGGCTACACCTTC
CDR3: CASSYPWGLYGYTF

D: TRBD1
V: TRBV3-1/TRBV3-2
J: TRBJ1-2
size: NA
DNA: TGTGCCAGCAGCCAAATCCCCGGGACAGGGGGAGGCTACACCTTC
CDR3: CASSQIPGTGGGYTF

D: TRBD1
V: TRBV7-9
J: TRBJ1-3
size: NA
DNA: TGTGCCGGGAACACAGGGGGCTCTGGAAACACCATATATTTT
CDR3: CAGNTGGSGNTIYF

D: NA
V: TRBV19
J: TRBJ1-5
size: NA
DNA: TGTGCCAGTAGTAAGGGCAGGGCGAGCAATCAGCCCCAGCATTTT
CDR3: CASSKGRASNQPQHF

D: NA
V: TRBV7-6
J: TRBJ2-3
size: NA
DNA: TGTGCCAGCTCATTAATGGGGACATCTAGCACAGATACGCAGTATTTT
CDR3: CASSLMGTSSTDTQYF

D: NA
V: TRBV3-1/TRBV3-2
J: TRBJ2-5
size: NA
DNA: TGTGCCAGCAGCCAAGGGCGGAGCGGCAACACGGCCCAGTACTTC
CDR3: CASSQGRSGNTAQYF

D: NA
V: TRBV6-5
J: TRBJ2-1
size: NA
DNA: TGTGCCAGCAGTTACTCTCCGCCCAGTCAGCAGTTCTTC
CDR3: CASSYSPPSQQFF

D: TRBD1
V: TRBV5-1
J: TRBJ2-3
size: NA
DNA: TGCGCCAGCAGCTTGGGGACAGGACGGAACACAGATACGCAGTATTTT
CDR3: CASSLGTGRNTDTQYF

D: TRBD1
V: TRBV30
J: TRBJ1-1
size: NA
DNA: TGTGCCTGGAGCCCCAGGGGGCACTTTATGAACACTGAAGCTTTCTTT
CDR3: CAWSPRGHFMNTEAFF

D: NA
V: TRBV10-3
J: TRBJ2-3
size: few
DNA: TGTGCCATCAGACAGGACACAGATACGCAGTATTTT
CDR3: CAIRQDTDTQYF

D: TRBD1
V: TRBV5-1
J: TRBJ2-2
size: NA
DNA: TGCGCCAGCAGCAGAGCAGGGACAGGGCTGGACGGGGAGCTGTTTTTT
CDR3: CASSRAGTGLDGELFF

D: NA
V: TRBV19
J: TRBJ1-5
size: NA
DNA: TGTGCCAGTAGTACGGACAGTCCCGGCCCCCAGCATTTT
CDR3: CASSTDSPGPQHF

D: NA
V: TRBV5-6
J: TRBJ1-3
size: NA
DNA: TGTGCCAGCAGCTTCGTGGAGAACTCTGGAAACACCATATATTTT
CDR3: CASSFVENSGNTIYF

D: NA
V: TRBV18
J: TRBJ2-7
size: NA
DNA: TGTGCCGGCTCACCAGACAGGAATTACTACGAGCAGTACTTC
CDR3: CAGSPDRNYYEQYF

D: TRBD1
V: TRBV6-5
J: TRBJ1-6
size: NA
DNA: TGTGCCAGCATTTACAGGGGAAGTGGGTCACCCCTCCACTTT
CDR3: CASIYRGSGSPLHF

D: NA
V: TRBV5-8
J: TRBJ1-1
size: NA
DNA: TGTGCCAGCAGCTTAGTGCGTGCTGAAGCTTTCTTT
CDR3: CASSLVRAEAFF

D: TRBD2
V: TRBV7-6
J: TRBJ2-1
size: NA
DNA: TGTGCCAGCAGCTCCGGTTTGGCGGGAGGGCCCGACAATGAGCAGTTCTTC
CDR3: CASSSGLAGGPDNEQFF

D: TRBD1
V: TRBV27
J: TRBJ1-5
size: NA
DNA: TGTGCCAGCAGTTCGAGAACAGGGGGCCCAAGTCCGCCCCAGCATTTT
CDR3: CASSSRTGGPSPPQHF

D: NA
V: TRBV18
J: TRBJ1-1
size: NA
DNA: TGTGCCAGCTCACCCCAAGCGGGGGACACTGAAGCTTTCTTT
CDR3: CASSPQAGDTEAFF

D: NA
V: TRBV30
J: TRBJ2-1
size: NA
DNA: TGTGCCTGGAGTGTAACGAGCGGATACAATGAGCAGTTCTTC
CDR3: CAWSVTSGYNEQFF

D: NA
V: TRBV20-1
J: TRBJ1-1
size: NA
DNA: TGCAGTGCTTATAAAACTGAAGCTTTCTTT
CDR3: CSAYKTEAFF

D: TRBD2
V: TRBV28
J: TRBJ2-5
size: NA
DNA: TGTGCCAGCAGTTCCCCCTGGCGGGAGGGCCAGTACCAAGAGACCCAGTACTTC
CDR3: CASSSPWREGQYQETQYF

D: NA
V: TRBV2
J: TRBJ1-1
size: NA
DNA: TGTGCCAGCAGTGAAGCGGGGCCGAACACTGAAGCTTTCTTT
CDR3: CASSEAGPNTEAFF

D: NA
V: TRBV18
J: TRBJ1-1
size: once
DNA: TGTGCCAGCTCACCACCGGGACTCCCTGGGAACACTGAAGCTTTCTTT
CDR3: CASSPPGLPGNTEAFF

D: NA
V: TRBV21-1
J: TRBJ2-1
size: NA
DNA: TGTGCCAGCAGCCAAATAGCTAAGTGGTACAATGAGCAGTTCTTC
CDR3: CASSQIAKWYNEQFF

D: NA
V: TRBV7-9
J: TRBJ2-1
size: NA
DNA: TGTGCCAGCAGCTTTCGGGACACTCGCAATGAGCAGTTCTTC
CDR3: CASSFRDTRNEQFF

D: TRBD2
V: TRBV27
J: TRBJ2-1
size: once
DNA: TGTGCCAGCACCCTAGGGCTAGCGGGGGTTAATGAGCAGTTCTTC
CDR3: CASTLGLAGVNEQFF

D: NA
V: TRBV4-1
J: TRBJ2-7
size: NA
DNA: TGCGCCAGCAGCCAGGACAGTTTCGCCGGGACCAGGTCCTACGAGCAGTACTTC
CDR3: CASSQDSFAGTRSYEQYF

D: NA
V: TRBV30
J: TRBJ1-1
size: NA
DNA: TGTGCCTGGAGGGCAGGCCTTCACACTGAAGCTTTCTTT
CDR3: CAWRAGLHTEAFF

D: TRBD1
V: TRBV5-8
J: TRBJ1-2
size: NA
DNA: TGTGCCAGCAGCTTGTGGGACAGTCCACGCGGCTACACCTTC
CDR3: CASSLWDSPRGYTF

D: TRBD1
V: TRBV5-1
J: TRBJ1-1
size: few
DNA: TGCGCCAGCAGCTTGGACAGGGGAGGCGGTGAAGCTTTCTTT
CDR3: CASSLDRGGGEAFF

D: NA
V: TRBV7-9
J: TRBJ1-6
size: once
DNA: TGTGCCAGCAGCCGACAGATCGCGGGGGGAAATTCACCCCTCCACTTT
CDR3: CASSRQIAGGNSPLHF

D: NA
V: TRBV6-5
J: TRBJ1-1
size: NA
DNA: TGTGCCAGCAGACCAACCATCCGGGGCACTGAAGCTTTCTTT
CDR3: CASRPTIRGTEAFF

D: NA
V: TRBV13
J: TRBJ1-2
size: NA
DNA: TGTGCCAGCAGCTTAAAACGCGGAGCTTCCTATGGCTACACCTTC
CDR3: CASSLKRGASYGYTF

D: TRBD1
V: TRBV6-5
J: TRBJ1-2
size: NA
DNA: TGTGCCAGCAGTTACCGGACAGGGTTACAGAACTATGGCTACACCTTC
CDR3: CASSYRTGLQNYGYTF

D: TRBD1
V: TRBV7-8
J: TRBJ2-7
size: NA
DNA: TGTGCCAGCACCCGACAGGGAAACCACGGCGAGCAGTACTTC
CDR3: CASTRQGNHGEQYF

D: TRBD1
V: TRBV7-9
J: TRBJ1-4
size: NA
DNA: TGTGCCAGCAGCTTCGGACAGGATAATGAAAAACTGTTTTTT
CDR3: CASSFGQDNEKLFF

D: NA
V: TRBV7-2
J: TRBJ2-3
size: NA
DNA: TGTGCCAGCAGCTTACTTATCCACGGGGCAGATACGCAGTATTTT
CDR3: CASSLLIHGADTQYF

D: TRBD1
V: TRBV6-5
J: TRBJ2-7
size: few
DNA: TGTGCCAGCAGGGCACAGGGGTCCTACGAGCAGTACTTC
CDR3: CASRAQGSYEQYF

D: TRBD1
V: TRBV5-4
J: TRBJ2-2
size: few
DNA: TGTGCCAGCAGCTGGGGGACAGGGGTCACCGGGGAGCTGTTTTTT
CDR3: CASSWGTGVTGELFF

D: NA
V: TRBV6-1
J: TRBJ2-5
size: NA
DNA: TGTGCCAGCAGTGATATAGGGGCCCAGGGGGAGACCCAGTACTTC
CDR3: CASSDIGAQGETQYF

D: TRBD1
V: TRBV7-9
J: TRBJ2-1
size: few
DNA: TGTGCCAGCAGCGCGACGACAGGGAGCAATGAGCAGTTCTTC
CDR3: CASSATTGSNEQFF

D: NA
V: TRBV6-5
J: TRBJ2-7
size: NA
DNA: TGTGCCAGCAGGGCAGGGGTTGGAGAGTACTTC
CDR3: CASRAGVGEYF

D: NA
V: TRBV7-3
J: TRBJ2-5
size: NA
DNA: TGTGCCAGCAGCACCAGCGGTGGGGGGGAGACCCAGTACTTC
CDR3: CASSTSGGGETQYF

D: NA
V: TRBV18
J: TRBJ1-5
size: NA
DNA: TGTGCCAGCTCATCGGGTAGCAATCAGCCCCAGCATTTT
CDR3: CASSSGSNQPQHF

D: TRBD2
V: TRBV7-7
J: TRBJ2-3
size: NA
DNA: TGTGCTAGCAGCTTTGGGACTAGCGGCACAGATACGCAGTATTTT
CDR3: CASSFGTSGTDTQYF

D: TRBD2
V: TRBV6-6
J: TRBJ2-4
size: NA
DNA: TGTGCCAGCAGTTACTCAGAGCGGGGGGAAAACATTCAGTACTTC
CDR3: CASSYSERGENIQYF

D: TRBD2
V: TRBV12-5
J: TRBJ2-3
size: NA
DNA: TGTGCTAGTGGAACTAGCGGGGGGGTAGGTACGCAGTATTTT
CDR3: CASGTSGGVGTQYF

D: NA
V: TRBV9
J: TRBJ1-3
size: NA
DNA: TGTGCCACCAGTCCCAGCTCTGGAAACACCATATATTTT
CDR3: CATSPSSGNTIYF